The next 9 T cell receptor beta chains were all read from a single sample in a study of blood T cells in healthy people across ages. Together with a sample-barcoded 5' primer, a J-beta primer mix was included in a second PCR lasting roughly 6 to 12 cycles. TCRdb re-analysed the 5' RACE reads in MiXCR, keeping a single row per CDR3 protein. The data show roughly 860,000 distinct CDR3 sequences, around 68% seen once. Sequencing input: blood. The receptors come from a man aged 30 to 39 in good health.

CDR3 region: CAISESRTGGQETQYF. The CDR3 DNA follows: TGTGCCATCAGTGAGTCCAGGACAGGGGGGCAAGAGACCCAGTACTTC. This rearrangement joins TRBV10-3 to TRBJ2-5, with 10 bases that match TRBD1. In germline, CDR1 is ENHRY, CDR2 SYGVKD. V shed 0 bases, J shed 2 bases, and the junction held 3 bases outside the gene matches. The CDR3 spans 16 residues.

The V call is TRBV7-3, the J call TRBJ2-1; TRBD2 aligns across 9 bases. Germline lookup yields CDR1 SGHTA and CDR2 FQGTGA. V lost 6 bases, J lost 7 bases, and 10 bases stayed unmatched. The CDR3 has 15 amino acids. The CDR3 DNA follows: TGTGCCAGCAGGGAGATAGCGGGGGTGGGGAATGAGCAGTTCTTC. The encoded protein is CASREIAGVGNEQFF.

Note on this clonotype: One end of the junction fails to match germline, which may point to a read error. V is TRBV5-1 and J is TRBJ2-3, with 9 bases lining up with TRBD1. The CDR3 length is 16 residues. CDR1 and CDR2 from the germline V gene are SGHRS and YFSETQ. The CDR3 region is CANSRWTGENGDTQYF. CDR3 sequence (DNA): TGCGCCAACAGCCGATGGACAGGGGAGAATGGGGATACGCAGTATTTT. The whole variable domain, remainder taken from reference TRBV5-1 and TRBJ2-3, is KAGVTQTPRYLIKTRGQQVTLSCSPISGHRSVSWYQQTPGQGLQFLFEYFSETQRNKGNFPGRFSGRQFSNSRSEMNVSTLELGDSALYLCANSRWTGENGDTQYFGPGTRLTVL.

The rearrangement links TRBV10-3 to TRBJ2-7, with D perhaps matching TRBD2 (6 bases). Trimming stripped 6 bases from V and 0 bases from J, with 21 bases between. Germline CDR1 reads ENHRY; CDR2 reads SYGVKD. CDR3 length: 17 amino acids. The CDR3 nucleotides read TGTGCCATCAGCCTACTGAAGGCCCGGGACTCCTCCTACGAGCAGTACTTC. This gives the protein CAISLLKARDSSYEQYF.

The V call is TRBV2, the J call TRBJ2-5; 7 bases are a match to TRBD1. The J call is in doubt because the DNA end fits TRBJ2-7 better. The CDR3 totals 14 residues. Germline values: CDR1 SNHLY, CDR2 FYNNEI. The CDR3 coding sequence is TGTGCCAGCAGTGGAGGAAACAGGGGCAACGAGCAGTACTTC. Translating it yields CASSGGNRGNEQYF.

This clonotype was counted a few times. The V and J genes are TRBV4-3 and TRBJ1-2; D remains ambiguous. V was clipped by 1 base and J by 5 bases, with 17 bases between them. Germline assignment: CDR1 LGHNA and CDR2 YSLEER. The CDR3 runs to 16 residues. The CDR3 nucleotides are TGCGCCAGCAGCCAAGGTTATTCAAGGAGACAATATGGCTACACCTTC. Its translation is CASSQGYSRRQYGYTF.

This chain joins TRBV3-1 and TRBJ1-2; D might be TRBD1 (6 bases). The CDR3 sequence is 16 residues long. V shed 7 bases and J shed 2 bases, with 20 bases lying between them. Germline lookup yields CDR1 LGHDT and CDR2 YNNKEL (reference sequence). CDR3 coding DNA: TGTGCCAGCACGACATCAGGGGAGAACCCCAACTATGGCTACACCTTC. Its translation: CASTTSGENPNYGYTF.

This clonotype was counted between two and nine times. This sequence joins TRBV6-6 and TRBJ2-1, with TRBD1 as a possible D gene (5 bases). In germline, CDR1 is MNHNY, CDR2 SVGAGI (reference sequence). The length of the CDR3 is 11 residues. The V and J ends lost 2 bases and 9 bases respectively, with 5 bases between them. DNA of the CDR3: TGTGCCAGCAGTTACCAGGGTGAGCAGTTCTTC. This sequence encodes CASSYQGEQFF.

DNA for the CDR3: TGTGCCAGCAGCCAAGCCGGGACTCCTCAAGAGACCCAGTACTTC. Protein: CASSQAGTPQETQYF. The chain has TRBV4-2 and TRBJ2-5, with D possibly TRBD2 on 6 matching bases. The ends were cut back, 1 base at V and 2 bases at J, with 11 bases in the middle. CDR1 is LGHNA, CDR2 YNFKEQ, per germline. This CDR3 region has 15 residues.